The 10 T cell receptor beta chains listed next were all sequenced from one sample in a study of T cell repertoires in cytomegalovirus infection. TCRdb fed the reads into MiXCR, producing one record per CDR3 protein. The table has about 190,000 distinct CDR3 sequences, 25% to 30% seen once. Sequencing was performed on PBMCs. These receptors all come from a human donor in good health (CMV status not recorded). Some clones in this sample may be carry-over from other donors' samples.

The chain joins TRBV20-1 to TRBJ2-3; 7 bases align to TRBD2. The CDR3 sequence is 14 residues long. In germline, CDR1 is DFQATT, CDR2 SNEGSKA (reference sequence). V shed 6 bases and J 2 bases; nucleotides not matched to a gene: 8. The CDR3 DNA follows: TGCAGTGCCTTTAGGGAGGGTTCCACAGATACGCAGTATTTT. This sequence encodes CSAFREGSTDTQYF.

This clonotype came up a few times. V is TRBV7-9 and J is TRBJ2-3, with 10 bases matching TRBD1. The CDR3 is 17 residues long. Trimming at V came to 3 bases and at J to 0 bases, leaving 6 bases not matched to a gene. Germline V lookup: CDR1 SEHNR, CDR2 FQNEAQ (reference sequence). CDR3 nucleotides: TGTGCCAGCAGCTTCCCCGACAGGGGGCGAAGCACAGATACGCAGTATTTT. Encoded protein: CASSFPDRGRSTDTQYF.

This clonotype has just a few counts. V gene TRBV6-5 combines with J gene TRBJ1-5; D not certain. This CDR3 is built from 15 residues. Trimming removed 7 bases from V and 3 bases from J, with 16 bases in between. Germline lookup yields CDR1 MNHEY and CDR2 SVGAGI. The CDR3: CASTSPPGDNQPQHF. The DNA for the CDR3 is TGTGCCAGCACCTCACCCCCCGGGGACAATCAGCCCCAGCATTTT.

This clonotype has a count of ten or more. J is TRBJ1-2 and V is TRBV4-1, with TRBD1 identical over 7 bases. Looked up from germline, CDR1 is MGHRA and CDR2 is YSYEKL. There are 15 residues in the CDR3. Trimming took 5 bases from V and 5 from J; bases not matched to a gene: 11. CDR3 coding DNA: TGCGCCAGCAGCAGATCAGACAGGGAAAGGTATGGCTACACCTTC. Amino acids: CASSRSDRERYGYTF.

J is TRBJ1-1 and V is TRBV30; no definite D call. Trimming pared 2 bases from V and 0 bases from J, leaving 10 bases between. Per germline, CDR1 GTSNPN and CDR2 SVGIG (reference sequence). The CDR3 consists of 14 residues. The CDR3: CAWSLGVMNTEAFF. The DNA of the CDR3 is TGTGCCTGGAGTTTGGGAGTAATGAACACTGAAGCTTTCTTT.

This clonotype was detected only a few times. The gene calls are TRBV20-1 and TRBJ1-1; 10 bases match TRBD1. V dropped 0 bases and J dropped 3; count of bases not matched to a gene: 7. Germline V gives CDR1 DFQATT, CDR2 SNEGSKA (reference sequence). CDR3 length: 16 amino acids. In nucleotides, the CDR3 is TGCAGTGCTAGAGATCAGAGACAGGGGGCTGACACTGAAGCTTTCTTT. Protein: CSARDQRQGADTEAFF.

This rearrangement joins TRBV5-6 to TRBJ1-1; D is uncertain. This CDR3 has 14 amino acids. The germline V gene encodes CDR1 SGHDT and CDR2 YYEEEE. The germline V and J ends were trimmed by 0 bases and 6 bases, with 12 bases remaining between them. CDR3 sequence reads: CASSLGRWKPEAFF. The CDR3 DNA is TGTGCCAGCAGCTTGGGACGGTGGAAACCTGAAGCTTTCTTT.

The J gene is TRBJ1-4, the V gene TRBV14, with D hard to call. V was shortened by 4 bases and J by 6 bases, with 12 bases between the two germline ends. Germline assignment: CDR1 SGHDN and CDR2 FVKESK. This CDR3 region has 14 residues. CDR3 bases: TGTGCCAGCAGCCCTCACGGCACATATGAAAAACTGTTTTTT. Its translation is CASSPHGTYEKLFF.

This clonotype was recorded a few times. The rearrangement links TRBV7-3 to TRBJ1-1, with no clear D. The CDR3 has 13 amino acids. Per germline, CDR1 SGHTA and CDR2 FQGTGA. Trimming stripped 5 bases from V and 1 base from J, with 8 bases between. The CDR3 reads CASSPEPNTEAFF. The CDR3 DNA reads TGTGCCAGCAGCCCAGAACCGAACACTGAAGCTTTCTTT.

Only a few counts were recorded for this clonotype. This sequence joins TRBV12-3 or TRBV12-4 and TRBJ2-7; TRBD1 matches at 10 bases. The CDR3 runs to 13 residues. Losses at the gene ends were 8 bases for V and 4 bases for J; bases not matched to a gene: 5. CDR3: CASRQGAAYEQYF. The CDR3 DNA reads as TGTGCCAGCCGACAGGGGGCGGCGTACGAGCAGTACTTC.